Shown below are 28 T cell receptor beta chains from a single sample sequenced in a study of regulatory T cells in long-lasting Graves disease. Specified time point: newly diagnosed GD, antithyroid drugs for less than 3 months. From PBMCs, RNA was extracted and then used to make the TCR library. Construction of TCR beta libraries relied on iRepertoire HTBI primers and on Arm-PCR targeting CDR3 regions. TCRdb called the multiplex PCR reads again in MiXCR, with one record for every CDR3 protein. The data hold 450,000 to 650,000 distinct CDR3 sequences, with about 16% observed a single time. These same data were also listed under a study on T cells in Graves' hyperthyroidism and ophthalmopathy.

Sample: peripheral blood mononuclear cells (PBMCs), taken at new diagnosis, from a patient treated with antithyroid drugs. The source of these receptors is a woman between 40 and 65 years old with Graves disease.

In its sample, this clonotype was seen many times. The V call is TRBV7-9, the J call TRBJ2-3; a possible D gene is TRBD1 (7 bases). The CDR3 is made up of 15 amino acids. Germline CDR1 and CDR2: SEHNR and FQNEAQ (reference sequence). The ends were cut back, 5 bases at V and 0 bases at J, with 12 bases in the middle. The CDR3 spells CASSLQGTSTDTQYF. CDR3 in DNA: TGTGCCAGCAGCCTACAGGGGACTAGCACAGATACGCAGTATTTT.

There are a few counts of this clonotype. The rearrangement uses TRBV4-1 and TRBJ2-7, with 9 bases aligning to TRBD2. Germline trimming cut 4 bases from V and 0 bases from J; bases unmatched to any gene: 7. CDR1 is MGHRA, CDR2 YSYEKL, per germline. The CDR3 contains 16 residues. The CDR3 coding sequence is TGCGCCAGCAGCCGAAAGCGGGGGGATAGCTCCTACGAGCAGTACTTC. This sequence encodes CASSRKRGDSSYEQYF.

At least ten counts were recorded for this clonotype. The chain is built from TRBV11-2 and TRBJ1-1; 9 bases are a match to TRBD1. Per germline, CDR1 SGHAT and CDR2 FQNNGV. The ends lost 5 bases at V and 1 base at J; junction bases unmatched: 11. The length of the CDR3 is 17 residues. The CDR3 nucleotides read TGTGCCAGCAGCCCGGGGACAGGGTCCTGGGGGAACACTGAAGCTTTCTTT. As protein: CASSPGTGSWGNTEAFF.

This clonotype was recorded at least ten times. V is TRBV3-1 and J is TRBJ2-7; no reliable D call. V was cut by 2 bases and J by 5 bases, with 4 bases left in between. This CDR3 is 11 amino acids long. Germline lookup yields CDR1 LGHDT and CDR2 YNNKEL (reference sequence). The CDR3 sequence is CASSQINEQYF. The CDR3 bases are TGTGCCAGCAGCCAAATCAACGAGCAGTACTTC.

This sequence joins TRBV5-1 and TRBJ1-2; D gene ambiguous. The CDR3 consists of 14 residues. The germline V gene has CDR1 SGHRS and CDR2 YFSETQ. V was clipped by 0 bases and J by 1 base, with 7 bases between them. CDR3 amino acids: CASSLERFNYGYTF. CDR3 DNA sequence: TGCGCCAGCAGCTTGGAACGGTTTAACTATGGCTACACCTTC.

This clonotype was counted ten times or more. The chain couples TRBV6-1 to TRBJ2-7; possible D gene TRBD2, 5 bases. The ends were cut back, 5 bases at V and 3 bases at J, with 14 bases in the middle. This CDR3 has 14 residues. Germline CDR1 and CDR2: MNHNS and SASEGT. The CDR3 sequence is CASSRGLKFYEQYF. The DNA for the CDR3 is TGTGCCAGCAGTAGAGGACTGAAATTCTACGAGCAGTACTTC.

In this sample, this clonotype turned up a few times. The gene calls are TRBV5-4 and TRBJ1-1; D is ambiguous. The CDR3 totals 13 residues. Germline CDR1 SGHNT, CDR2 YYREEE (reference sequence). V was shortened by 5 bases and J by 1 base, with 9 bases between the two germline ends. CDR3 region: CASRMTGNTEAFF. The DNA of the CDR3 is TGTGCCAGCAGGATGACGGGGAACACTGAAGCTTTCTTT.

This clonotype was found a few times. The rearrangement links TRBV9 to TRBJ1-2, with 9 bases that match TRBD1. The CDR3 extends over 15 amino acids. Per germline, CDR1 SGDLS and CDR2 YYNGEE. J gave up 4 bases and V 3 bases, and 7 bases lay outside the gene matches. CDR3 in DNA: TGTGCCAGCAGCGCAGCCGGGACAGGGATCTATGGCTACACCTTC. It encodes CASSAAGTGIYGYTF.

The V gene is TRBV6-9, the J gene TRBJ1-6, with TRBD1 identical over 7 bases. CDR3 length equals 17 residues. With 3 bases clipped from V and 4 bases from J, the junction kept 9 bases outside the gene matches. Germline CDR1 and CDR2: MNHGY and SVAAGI. The CDR3, as DNA: TGTGCCAGCAGTTACACCCAAGGGACAGCTTATAATTCACCCCTCCACTTT. Translating gives CASSYTQGTAYNSPLHF.

This clonotype was seen many times. The chain links TRBV2 to TRBJ1-6; 9 nucleotides match TRBD1. The CDR3 has 13 residues. Germline V lookup: CDR1 SNHLY, CDR2 FYNNEI. Losses at the gene ends were 8 bases for V and 9 bases for J; bases not matched to a gene: 5. The CDR3 here is CASEQGASSPLHF. The CDR3 DNA sequence: TGTGCCAGCGAACAGGGGGCAAGTTCACCCCTCCACTTT.

Comment on this clonotype: With a much larger clone just one base away, this may be a read error. The chain combines TRBV10-3 with TRBJ2-3, with no clear D. This CDR3 comprises 12 residues. Trimming left V 4 bases short and J 6 bases short, with 8 bases between. Per the germline V gene, CDR1 is ENHRY and CDR2 is SYGVKD. In DNA, the CDR3 is TGTGCCATCAGTGGGCAGGATGATACGCAGTATTTT. The encoded protein is CAISGQDDTQYF.

This clonotype appeared many times. V is TRBV6-1 and J is TRBJ1-3; D uncertain. This CDR3 has 14 amino acids. Trimming left V 2 bases short and J 8 bases short, with 13 bases between. Germline V lookup: CDR1 MNHNS, CDR2 SASEGT. CDR3 protein: CASSERVSHYTIYF. The CDR3 coding sequence is TGTGCCAGCAGTGAAAGGGTCAGCCACTACACCATATATTTT.

This clonotype was counted ten times or more. The gene calls are TRBV7-6 and TRBJ2-1, with 7 bases identical to TRBD1. The germline V gene encodes CDR1 SGHVS and CDR2 FNYEAQ. V shed 3 bases, J shed 4 bases, and the junction held 3 bases outside the gene matches. This CDR3 has 14 residues. CDR3 DNA: TGTGCCAGCAGCTTGCAGGACAGGTACAATGAGCAGTTCTTC. This codes for CASSLQDRYNEQFF. The full variable domain, rest sourced from reference TRBV7-6 and TRBJ2-1, is GAGVSQSPRYKVTKRGQDVALRCDPISGHVSLYWYRQALGQGPEFLTYFNYEAQQDKSGLPNDRFSAERPEGSISTLTIQRTEQRDSAMYRCASSLQDRYNEQFFGPGTRLTVL.

This clonotype was observed a few times. The J gene is TRBJ2-7, the V gene TRBV5-1; possible D gene TRBD2, 7 bases. The CDR3 is made up of 14 amino acids. Germline CDR1 reads SGHRS; CDR2 reads YFSETQ. V was cut by 1 base and J by 4 bases, with 12 bases left in between. Here the CDR3 reads CASSLRRGPYEQYF. The CDR3 region has the DNA TGCGCCAGCAGCTTGAGGCGGGGGCCTTACGAGCAGTACTTC.

This clonotype was observed once. V is TRBV19 and J is TRBJ1-6; weak D call: TRBD1 (6 bases). The CDR3 consists of 17 residues. The V gene's germline CDR1 is LNHDA and CDR2 SQIVND (reference sequence). V was shortened by 6 bases and J by 6 bases, with 21 bases between the two germline ends. Here the CDR3 DNA reads TGTGCCAGTAGCATATATGCCCCGGAACAGGGTAATTCACCCCTCCACTTT. Protein sequence: CASSIYAPEQGNSPLHF.

This chain connects TRBV12-3 or TRBV12-4 to TRBJ2-7; 11 bases match TRBD1. The CDR3 is 15 residues long. The J segment lost 0 bases and the V segment lost 3 bases, leaving 1 base of the junction unmatched. DNA of the CDR3: TGTGCCAGCAGTTTCGGGACAGGGGGCTCCTACGAGCAGTACTTC. Residues: CASSFGTGGSYEQYF.

This clonotype was recorded many times. The V and J genes are TRBV28 and TRBJ1-2; 7 bases fit TRBD1. The CDR3 runs 17 residues. Unmatched junction bases numbered 16, after V lost 9 bases and J lost 0 bases. Germline loops: CDR1 MDHEN, CDR2 SYDVKM. In DNA form, the CDR3 reads TGTGCCAGTAGGGGGCAGTCCACCTTTTATGCTAACTATGGCTACACCTTC. Protein sequence: CASRGQSTFYANYGYTF.

The chain combines TRBV10-3 with TRBJ2-7; possible D gene TRBD1, 6 bases. This CDR3 is 13 amino acids long. The ends were cut back, 10 bases at V and 2 bases at J, with 15 bases in the middle. Germline lookup yields CDR1 ENHRY and CDR2 SYGVKD. CDR3 DNA sequence: TGTGCCAGCAAGCCAGGGGCTCCCTACGAGCAGTACTTC. It translates to CASKPGAPYEQYF.

This clonotype was seen a handful of times. The chain is built from TRBV5-1 and TRBJ2-7; 10 positions agree with TRBD1. The CDR3 runs 14 residues. V trimming: 4 bases; J trimming: 4 bases; junction bases outside the gene matches: 5. Germline-derived CDR1 and CDR2 are SGHRS and YFSETQ. The CDR3 loop reads CASSKTGGAYEQYF. CDR3 nucleotides: TGCGCCAGCAGCAAGACAGGGGGCGCGTACGAGCAGTACTTC.

V gene TRBV19 combines with J gene TRBJ1-4, with TRBD1 matching 7 bases. The CDR3 spans 13 residues. The V gene's germline CDR1 is LNHDA and CDR2 SQIVND (reference sequence). V was clipped by 5 bases and J by 6 bases; unmatched bases: 3. This CDR3 is CASSDGTDEKLFF. DNA for the CDR3: TGTGCCAGTAGTGACGGGACAGATGAAAAACTGTTTTTT. Supplemented by reference TRBV19 and TRBJ1-4, the full variable domain reads DGGITQSPKYLFRKEGQNVTLSCEQNLNHDAMYWYRQDPGQGLRLIYYSQIVNDFQKGDIAEGYSVSREKKESFPLTVTSAQKNPTAFYLCASSDGTDEKLFFGSGTQLSVL.

This clonotype occurred many times. The chain couples TRBV12-3 or TRBV12-4 to TRBJ1-1; the D is unclear. The V and J ends lost 5 bases and 1 base respectively, with 8 bases between them. This CDR3 comprises 13 residues. Here the CDR3 reads CASSRSRNTEAFF. CDR3 nucleotides: TGTGCCAGCAGTCGCAGCCGGAACACTGAAGCTTTCTTT.

A few counts support this clonotype. V is TRBV24-1 and J is TRBJ2-3; 7 positions match TRBD1. CDR1 and CDR2 from the germline V gene are KGHDR and SFDVKD. Trimming took 9 bases from V and 2 from J; bases not matched to a gene: 13. The CDR3 loop spans 16 amino acids. The CDR3 DNA is TGTGCCACCGAACGGGGACAGTCCTCCTACACAGATACGCAGTATTTT. Protein sequence: CATERGQSSYTDTQYF.

The rearrangement joins TRBV4-1 to TRBJ1-5; tentative D call: TRBD1 (5 bases). Trimming took 4 bases from V and 0 from J, leaving 16 bases between them. The CDR3 is 17 amino acids. In germline, CDR1 is MGHRA, CDR2 YSYEKL. CDR3 nucleotides: TGCGCCAGCAGCCGCGGACCTCCAGGGAATAGCAATCAGCCCCAGCATTTT. This gives the protein CASSRGPPGNSNQPQHF.

Here the CDR3 DNA reads TGCGCCAGCAGCCTCCCCACCGACAACCCTGAGAACTATGGCTACACCTTC. Its protein product is CASSLPTDNPENYGYTF. This chain connects TRBV5-1 to TRBJ1-2; no definite D call. The V and J ends lost 4 bases and 2 bases respectively, with 21 bases between them. Germline V gene data show CDR1 as SGHRS and CDR2 as YFSETQ. This CDR3 contains 17 residues.

This clonotype was picked up one time. Given the absence of the conserved phenylalanine or tryptophan at the CDR3 end, a read error is likely. The chain has TRBV2 and TRBJ2-7; the D call may be TRBD1 or TRBD2 (5 bases each). Germline V gene data show CDR1 as SNHLY and CDR2 as FYNNEI. The CDR3 loop spans 14 amino acids. V was trimmed by 6 bases and J by 5 bases, leaving 17 bases between them. For the CDR3, the DNA is TGTGCCAGCAGCCCCGGGACCGAGGTCCACGAGCAGTACCTC. Its protein product is CASSPGTEVHEQYL.

This clonotype came up a few times. V is TRBV11-2 and J is TRBJ2-7; tentatively, D is TRBD1 (5 bases). The CDR3 is made up of 15 amino acids. V dropped 1 base and J dropped 2 bases, with 12 bases sitting between them. CDR1 is SGHAT and CDR2 is FQNNGV in the germline V gene. CDR3 protein: CASSLVPRTPYEQYF. Here the CDR3 DNA reads TGTGCCAGCAGCTTAGTTCCCAGGACACCCTACGAGCAGTACTTC.

The chain has TRBV2 and TRBJ1-1, with TRBD1 identical over 8 bases. There are 15 residues in the CDR3. V lost 6 bases to trimming and J lost 1 base; unmatched junction nucleotides: 7. The V gene's germline CDR1 is SNHLY and CDR2 FYNNEI. The CDR3 loop is CASRTLTGENTEAFF. CDR3 in DNA: TGTGCCAGCAGAACACTGACAGGGGAGAACACTGAAGCTTTCTTT. Based on the CDR3 plus reference TRBV2 and TRBJ1-1, the full variable domain is EPEVTQTPSHQVTQMGQEVILRCVPISNHLYFYWYRQILGQKVEFLVSFYNNEISEKSEIFDDQFSVERPDGSNFTLKIRSTKLEDSAMYFCASRTLTGENTEAFFGQGTRLTVV.

The table lists this clonotype with many counts. V usage is TRBV7-9 and J usage is TRBJ2-7; D remains ambiguous. Germline values: CDR1 SEHNR, CDR2 FQNEAQ (reference sequence). CDR3 size: 14 residues. With 0 bases removed from V and 1 base from J, the gap between germline ends came to 7 bases. The CDR3 nucleotides are TGTGCCAGCAGCTTAGCGGTCAGGTCCTACGAGCAGTACTTC. Translating gives CASSLAVRSYEQYF.